These 17 T cell receptor beta chains were all obtained from the same sample, sequenced in a study of shared clonotypes between healthy human individuals. Assay: immunoSEQ multiplex PCR; the TCRdb copy retains only in-frame clones and omits some. The sample has some 1.4 million clones, approximately 97% seen once; the top ten hold about 1.2%. The sample consisted of naive CD4+ T cells sorted from blood. Subset indicated: CD45RA+ positively selected. These receptors came from a man aged 25-45 years in good health.

The chain is built from TRBV10-3 and TRBJ2-1; D may be TRBD1 (6 bases). Germline values: CDR1 ENHRY, CDR2 SYGVKD. There are 13 residues in the CDR3. V dropped 9 bases and J dropped 2 bases, with 11 bases sitting between them. In DNA, the CDR3 is TGTGCCATAGGGGGTTCGACCTACAATGAGCAGTTCTTC. This translates into CAIGGSTYNEQFF.

The V and J genes are TRBV5-1 and TRBJ1-1, with a weak D call TRBD1 (6 bases). Trimming took 1 base from V and 8 from J, leaving 9 bases between them. The CDR3 sequence is 12 residues long. CDR1 and CDR2 (germline): SGHRS, YFSETQ. In DNA, the CDR3 is TGCGCCAGCAGCTTGACAAGGGGGGAAGCTTTCTTT. Protein product: CASSLTRGEAFF.

The chain links TRBV5-6 to TRBJ2-1; 8 bases align to TRBD2. Germline lookup yields CDR1 SGHDT and CDR2 YYEEEE. There are 15 residues in the CDR3. Unmatched junction bases numbered 9, after V lost 4 bases and J lost 6 bases. CDR3 region: CASSRRLASTNEQFF. CDR3 DNA: TGTGCCAGCAGCCGAAGACTAGCGTCGACCAATGAGCAGTTCTTC.

The rearrangement joins TRBV27 to TRBJ2-7; TRBD1 aligns across 12 bases. V lost 3 bases and J lost 4; bases outside the gene matches: 4. The CDR3 extends over 15 amino acids. CDR1 MNHEY and CDR2 SMNVEV come from the germline V gene (reference sequence). CDR3 bases: TGTGCCAGCAGTTTTGAGGGACAGGGGGCTTACGAGCAGTACTTC. Protein: CASSFEGQGAYEQYF.

The CDR3 loop reads CASSQEGRGYSYNEQFF. The DNA of the CDR3 is TGCGCCAGCAGCCAAGAAGGGAGGGGCTACTCCTACAATGAGCAGTTCTTC. The chain links TRBV4-3 to TRBJ2-1, with 7 bases that match TRBD2. After removal of 0 bases from V and 0 bases from J, the junction contained 5 bases not matched to a gene. The CDR3 is 17 residues long. Germline CDR1 and CDR2: LGHNA and YSLEER.

The chain links TRBV6-6 to TRBJ1-1; 7 nucleotides agree with TRBD1. V dropped 3 bases and J dropped 5; count of bases not matched to a gene: 6. There are 14 residues in the CDR3. CDR1 is MNHNY, CDR2 SVGAGI, per germline (reference sequence). CDR3 region: CASSYRDRGTEAFF. The CDR3 region has the DNA TGTGCCAGCAGTTATCGGGACAGAGGAACTGAAGCTTTCTTT.

The chain is built from TRBV5-1 and TRBJ1-3; a possible D gene is TRBD1 (5 bases). Deletions cut 6 bases from V and 0 bases from J, with 13 bases between. CDR1 and CDR2 from the germline V gene are SGHRS and YFSETQ. The CDR3 runs to 15 residues. CDR3 DNA: TGCGCCAGCACTACAGGACCGGCCTCTGGAAACACCATATATTTT. Translation gives CASTTGPASGNTIYF.

The gene calls are TRBV5-6 and TRBJ2-7; 7 bases map to TRBD2. Germline V gives CDR1 SGHDT, CDR2 YYEEEE. The length of the CDR3 is 15 residues. Losses at the gene ends were 2 bases for V and 0 bases for J; bases not matched to a gene: 5. The CDR3: CASSFWEGRSYEQYF. In DNA, the CDR3 is TGTGCCAGCAGCTTTTGGGAGGGGCGCTCCTACGAGCAGTACTTC.

The V call is TRBV10-1, the J call TRBJ2-1, with D perhaps TRBD2 (5 bases). Germline CDR1 WNHNN, CDR2 SYGVQD (reference sequence). Trimming shortened V by 10 bases and J by 7 bases, and 11 bases separated the two germline ends. CDR3 size: 11 residues. The CDR3 loop reads CATRGVNEQFF. DNA of the CDR3: TGCGCCACCCGGGGAGTGAATGAGCAGTTCTTC.

This clone has a single count. The chain links TRBV5-1 to TRBJ1-1; D is perhaps TRBD1 (5 bases). This CDR3 has 13 residues. CDR1 and CDR2 (germline): SGHRS, YFSETQ. Between the trimmed V and J ends, which lost 5 bases and 4 bases, there was a span of 12 bases. The CDR3 loop is CASRVQGGTEAFF. The CDR3 DNA reads TGCGCCAGCAGAGTCCAGGGCGGCACTGAAGCTTTCTTT.

The chain carries TRBV2 and TRBJ2-7; D is uncertain. Per the germline V gene, CDR1 is SNHLY and CDR2 is FYNNEI. The CDR3 length is 11 residues. Trimming cost V 6 bases and J 3 bases, with 6 bases left between them. CDR3 DNA: TGTGCCAGCAGCGTTAACTACGAGCAGTACTTC. It is translated as CASSVNYEQYF.

This chain connects TRBV7-9 to TRBJ2-5, with D hard to call. This CDR3 comprises 13 residues. CDR1 and CDR2 from the germline V gene are SEHNR and FQNEAQ (reference sequence). The germline V and J ends were trimmed by 6 bases and 3 bases, with 11 bases remaining between them. CDR3 nucleotides: TGTGCCAGCAGTCGAGGACCCAAAGAGACCCAGTACTTC. It encodes CASSRGPKETQYF.

V usage is TRBV9 and J usage is TRBJ2-2, with D maybe TRBD1 (6 bases). Per the germline V gene, CDR1 is SGDLS and CDR2 is YYNGEE. This CDR3 contains 13 residues. The V end lost 3 bases, the J end lost 8 bases, and 11 bases lay between the germline ends. The CDR3 region is CASSGGPSGELFF. The CDR3 DNA is TGTGCCAGCAGCGGGGGGCCGTCTGGGGAGCTGTTTTTT.

This sequence joins TRBV28 and TRBJ2-7; 12 nucleotides align to TRBD2. The length of the CDR3 is 17 residues. The germline V gene encodes CDR1 MDHEN and CDR2 SYDVKM. With V trimmed by 4 bases and J by 1 base, 8 bases remained unmatched. The CDR3 DNA sequence: TGTGCCAGCAGTTCTTCCGGACTAGCGGGAAGGTCCTACGAGCAGTACTTC. Translated: CASSSSGLAGRSYEQYF.

The DNA for the CDR3 is TGTGCCTGGAGTGTTGGGACAGTTGCCTACGAGCAGTACTTC. Amino acids: CAWSVGTVAYEQYF. The V and J genes are TRBV30 and TRBJ2-7, with TRBD1 matching 7 bases. The J segment lost 2 bases and the V segment lost 0 bases, leaving 4 bases of the junction unmatched. This CDR3 contains 14 residues. Germline V gene data show CDR1 as GTSNPN and CDR2 as SVGIG (reference sequence).

This clone was seen just once. The J gene is TRBJ2-5, the V gene TRBV2; 7 bases map to TRBD1. Per germline, CDR1 SNHLY and CDR2 FYNNEI. V trimming: 7 bases; J trimming: 0 bases; junction bases outside the gene matches: 5. This CDR3 has 14 amino acids. The CDR3 loop is CASKPGTDQETQYF. CDR3 DNA sequence: TGTGCCAGCAAACCCGGGACAGACCAAGAGACCCAGTACTTC.

V is TRBV28 and J is TRBJ2-7; D might be TRBD1 (7 bases). Trimming cost V 6 bases and J 2 bases, with 26 bases left between them. Germline-derived CDR1 and CDR2 are MDHEN and SYDVKM. CDR3 length: 18 residues. As DNA, the CDR3 is TGTGCCAGCAGGGAGGGGTGGACAGGAGCAACATCAACCTACGAGCAGTACTTC. This encodes CASREGWTGATSTYEQYF.